This TCR beta chain derives from a study of blood T cell repertoires in COVID-19. Study-wide context: Acute and convalescent COVID-19 samples came from the United States, Italy and Spain.

Assay: immunoSEQ multiplex PCR; the TCRdb copy retains only in-frame clones and omits some. The data show 210,000 or so clones, about 84% seen once. Participants came from about 23 US areas, aged roughly 18 to 90 years. Participants were placed into cohorts based on the clinical history they reported. The germline V gene has CDR1 MGHDK and CDR2 SYGVNS. Trimming left V 0 bases short and J 8 bases short, with 10 bases between. The CDR3 length is 13 residues. This receptor was obtained from a woman between 40 and 55 years old with acute COVID-19. The sample was PBMCs or T cells enriched from blood (not recorded which). The V and J genes are TRBV25-1 and TRBJ1-2; unclear D gene. CDR3 sequence reads: CASSEYSGEGYTF. The CDR3 coding sequence is TGTGCCAGCAGTGAATACTCCGGGGAGGGCTACACCTTC.